This T cell receptor (beta chain) was profiled in a study of T cells after yellow fever vaccination. Per germline, CDR1 DFQATT and CDR2 SNEGSKA (reference sequence). V was cut by 3 bases and J by 6 bases, with 15 bases left in between. This CDR3 has 14 residues. TCRdb itself ran the 5' RACE reads through MiXCR, one entry per CDR3 protein. The sample lists a few hundred thousand distinct CDR3 sequences; approximately 16% were seen once. This clonotype was seen more than once but under ten times. The gene calls are TRBV20-1 and TRBJ1-5; TRBD1 is a possible D gene (5 bases). The clonotype was recovered from a man younger than 35 who received the YFV17D yellow fever vaccine. Sequenced material: PBMCs, taken about 5 days after the first yellow fever vaccination. The CDR3 sequence is CSASQGRGRQPQHF. The CDR3, as DNA: TGCAGTGCTAGTCAGGGCAGAGGGCGTCAGCCCCAGCATTTT.